The next 12 T cell receptor beta chains were all read from a single sample in a study of blood T cell repertoires in COVID-19. The data were produced by immunoSEQ multiplex PCR, yet TCRdb's version contains in-frame clones alone and is incomplete. The sample includes a few hundred thousand clones, around four fifths of them seen just once. Specimen: peripheral blood. These receptors all stem from a woman between 45 and 60 years old with acute or convalescent COVID-19.

The rearrangement links TRBV19 to TRBJ1-2; 8 bases agree with TRBD1. Germline values: CDR1 LNHDA, CDR2 SQIVND (reference sequence). The length of the CDR3 is 15 residues. V lost 4 bases, J lost 2 bases, and 6 bases stayed unmatched. CDR3 amino acids: CASSTRTGTNYGYTF. CDR3 coding DNA: TGTGCCAGTAGTACCCGGACAGGGACGAACTATGGCTACACCTTC.

This chain links TRBV10-3 with TRBJ2-3, with 13 nucleotides matching TRBD2. Germline assignment: CDR1 ENHRY and CDR2 SYGVKD. CDR3 length: 16 amino acids. With V trimmed by 2 bases and J by 5 bases, 4 bases remained unmatched. The CDR3 coding sequence is TGTGCCATCAGTGAGCCGGGACTAGCGGGAAGAGATACGCAGTATTTT. Translating it yields CAISEPGLAGRDTQYF.

The chain recombines TRBV24-1 with TRBJ2-1, with D perhaps TRBD2 (6 bases). The germline V gene has CDR1 KGHDR and CDR2 SFDVKD. The V end lost 4 bases, the J end lost 13 bases, and 10 bases lay between the germline ends. This CDR3 is built from 11 residues. DNA for the CDR3: TGTGCCACCAGTGACTGGGGACTCCAGTTCTTC. It encodes CATSDWGLQFF.

This clone was seen more than once but under ten times. The rearrangement joins TRBV18 to TRBJ2-7, with a possible D match to TRBD1 (6 bases). Looked up from germline, CDR1 is KGHSH and CDR2 is LQKENI. This CDR3 spans 15 amino acids. Trimming took off 3 bases at V and 2 bases at J, with 14 bases between the two ends. The CDR3 DNA reads TGTGCCAGCTCACCTAGTTCGGACAGCCCCTACGAGCAGTACTTC. This encodes CASSPSSDSPYEQYF.

This chain uses TRBV30 with TRBJ1-5; D is perhaps TRBD1 (6 bases). Looked up from germline, CDR1 is GTSNPN and CDR2 is SVGIG (reference sequence). Trimming took off 0 bases at V and 7 bases at J, with 16 bases between the two ends. The CDR3 covers 15 residues. As DNA, the CDR3 is TGTGCCTGGAGTGTTGGGGTTCTCAGGGGACAGCCCCAGCATTTT. Translated: CAWSVGVLRGQPQHF.

The chain employs TRBV27 and TRBJ1-1; 7 nucleotides line up with TRBD1. J gave up 5 bases and V 10 bases, and 7 bases lay outside the gene matches. This CDR3 contains 12 residues. The germline V gene encodes CDR1 MNHEY and CDR2 SMNVEV (reference sequence). In DNA, the CDR3 is TGTGCCACCAGGACAGGTGGGACTGAAGCTTTCTTT. This translates into CATRTGGTEAFF.

J is TRBJ1-4 and V is TRBV4-3; no reliable D call. The germline CDR1 and CDR2 sequences are LGHNA and YSLEER. This CDR3 contains 14 residues. V was pared by 4 bases and J by 3 bases, with 9 bases between. CDR3 nucleotides: TGCGCCAGCAGCCCCCACAGCCCTAATGAAAAACTGTTTTTT. Translated: CASSPHSPNEKLFF.

The chain uses TRBV21-1 and TRBJ1-2; no check of the table's D call, TRBD1, against the DNA was made. TRBV21-1 is designated a pseudogene. The CDR3 length is 15 residues. The CDR3 sequence: CASSKGGTLEYGYTF. The CDR3, as DNA: TGTGCCAGCAGCAAAGGAGGGACACTGGAGTATGGCTACACCTTC.

This rearrangement joins TRBV6-5 to TRBJ1-4; 7 bases map to TRBD1. The germline gives CDR1 MNHEY, CDR2 SVGAGI. CDR3 length: 14 amino acids. V was pared by 7 bases and J by 7 bases, with 9 bases of the junction left unmatched. Written as DNA, the CDR3 is TGTGCCAGCATTCACAGGGGTTTAGGTGAAAAACTGTTTTTT. Translated, it gives CASIHRGLGEKLFF.

This chain joins TRBV18 and TRBJ1-1; D is unclear. Between the trimmed V and J ends, which lost 4 bases and 6 bases, there was a span of 18 bases. CDR1 is KGHSH and CDR2 is LQKENI in the germline V gene. The CDR3 consists of 15 residues. CDR3 protein: CASSQGAGRTAEAFF. In DNA, the CDR3 is TGTGCCAGCTCACAGGGTGCTGGGAGGACGGCTGAAGCTTTCTTT.

Remarks on this clone: A much larger clone is a single base away; this may be a read error. Other nucleotide sequences in the sample specify the same CDR3. The chain joins TRBV7-2 to TRBJ2-5; TRBD2 agrees at 12 bases. Losses at the gene ends were 4 bases for V and 4 bases for J; bases not matched to a gene: 1. The germline V gene has CDR1 SGHTA and CDR2 FQGNSA. The CDR3 is made up of 14 amino acids. CDR3 sequence: CASSSGLAGETQYF. The CDR3 bases are TGTGCCAGCAGCTCGGGACTAGCGGGAGAGACCCAGTACTTC.

This chain uses TRBV11-2 with TRBJ2-7; a possible D gene is TRBD2 (6 bases). The CDR3 has 15 amino acids. Trimming took 0 bases from V and 9 from J, leaving 18 bases between them. The germline V gene encodes CDR1 SGHAT and CDR2 FQNNGV. The CDR3 spells CASSLEGLSTIGQYF. The CDR3 DNA sequence: TGTGCCAGCAGCTTAGAGGGACTCTCTACGATTGGGCAGTACTTC.